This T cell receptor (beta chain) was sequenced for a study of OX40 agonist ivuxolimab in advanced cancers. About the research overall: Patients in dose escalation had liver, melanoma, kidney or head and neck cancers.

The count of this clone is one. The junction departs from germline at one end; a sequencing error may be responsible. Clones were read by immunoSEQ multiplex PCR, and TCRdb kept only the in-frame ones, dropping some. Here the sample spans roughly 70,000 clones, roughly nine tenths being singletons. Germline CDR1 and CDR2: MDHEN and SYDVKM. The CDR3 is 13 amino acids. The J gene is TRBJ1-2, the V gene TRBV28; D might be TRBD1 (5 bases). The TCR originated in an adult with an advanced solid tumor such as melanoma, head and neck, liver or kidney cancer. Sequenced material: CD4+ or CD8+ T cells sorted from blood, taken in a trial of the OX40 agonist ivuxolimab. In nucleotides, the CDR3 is TGTGCCAGCAGGGCCGGGGCAGAACCGGTCGGCGCCTTC. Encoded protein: CASRAGAEPVGAF.